The following is a T cell receptor beta chain sequence with its context. Germline V lookup: CDR1 LNHDA, CDR2 SQIVND (reference sequence). V lost 6 bases and J lost 5; bases outside the gene matches: 8. CDR3 length: 14 residues. Indicated time point: pre-treatment sample, taken before nivolumab and TIL therapy. The libraries were made with immunoSEQ v3. Method: immunoSEQ multiplex PCR; TCRdb's copy keeps in-frame clones and lacks some. This table holds roughly 46,000 clones, around 86% found once. This record belongs to a study of TIL therapy for anti-PD-1-resistant metastatic lung cancer. This TCR derives from a person between 30 and 79 years old with non-small cell lung cancer. V is TRBV19 and J is TRBJ2-3; 7 bases align to TRBD1. Sequencing was performed on blood, taken at baseline. CDR3 loop: CASRADRVIDTQYF. CDR3 nucleotides: TGTGCCAGTAGAGCTGACAGGGTCATAGATACGCAGTATTTT.